Reported below is one T cell receptor (beta chain). The antigen is unknown. Germline V gene data show CDR1 as GTSNPN and CDR2 as SVGIG (reference sequence). The CDR3 has 16 amino acids. Trimming took 2 bases from V and 5 from J; bases not matched to a gene: 13. The data belong to a study of OX40 agonist ivuxolimab in advanced cancers. Study observations and caveats: Clonal expansion from baseline to week 6 occurred in both CD4+ and CD8+ T cells.

Clones were read by immunoSEQ multiplex PCR, and TCRdb kept only the in-frame ones, dropping some. This sample has tens of thousands of clones, with around 94% found just once. The source is an adult with an advanced solid tumor such as melanoma, head and neck, liver or kidney cancer. This chain uses TRBV30 with TRBJ2-3, with 7 nucleotides matching TRBD2. Sample: CD4+ or CD8+ T cells sorted from blood, taken in a trial of the OX40 agonist ivuxolimab. The CDR3 region has the DNA TGTGCCTGGAGTTTCGGTAGCGGGCCCTCCGGAGATACGCAGTATTTT. Its protein is CAWSFGSGPSGDTQYF.